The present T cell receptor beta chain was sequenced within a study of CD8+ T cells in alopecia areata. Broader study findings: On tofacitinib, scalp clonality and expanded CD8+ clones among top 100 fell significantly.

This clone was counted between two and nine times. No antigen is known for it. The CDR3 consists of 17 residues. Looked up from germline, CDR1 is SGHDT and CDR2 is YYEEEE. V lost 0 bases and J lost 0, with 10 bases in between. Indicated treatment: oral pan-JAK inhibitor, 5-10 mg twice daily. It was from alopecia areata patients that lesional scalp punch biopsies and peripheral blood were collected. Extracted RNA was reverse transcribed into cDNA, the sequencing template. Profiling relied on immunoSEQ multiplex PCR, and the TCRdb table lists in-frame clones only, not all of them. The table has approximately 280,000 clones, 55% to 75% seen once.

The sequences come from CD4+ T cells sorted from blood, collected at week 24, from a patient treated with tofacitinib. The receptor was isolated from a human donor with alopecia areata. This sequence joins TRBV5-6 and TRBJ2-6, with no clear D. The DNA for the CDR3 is TGTGCCAGCAGCTTGGGTCACGGAAGCTCTGGGGCCAACGTCCTGACTTTC. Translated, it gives CASSLGHGSSGANVLTF. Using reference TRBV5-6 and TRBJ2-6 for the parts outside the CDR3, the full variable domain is DAGVTQSPTHLIKTRGQQVTLRCSPKSGHDTVSWYQQALGQGPQFIFQYYEEEERQRGNFPDRFSGHQFPNYSSELNVNALLLGDSALYLCASSLGHGSSGANVLTFGAGSRLTVL.